This T cell receptor (beta chain) was observed in a study of blood T cells in healthy people across ages. Study context: About one barcoded TCR beta cDNA was captured per two T cells. Points from the study as a whole: Calculation of diversity from one million T cells yielded estimates considered to be underestimates.

Losses at the gene ends were 1 base for V and 5 bases for J; bases not matched to a gene: 4. Germline V gene data show CDR1 as DFQATT and CDR2 as SNEGSKA (reference sequence). The CDR3 covers 14 residues. Sample-barcoded 5' priming and a J-beta primer mix drove a second PCR of roughly 7 to 11 cycles. TCRdb analysed the 5' RACE reads with MiXCR anew, one entry per CDR3 protein. The repertoire holds about 780,000 distinct CDR3 sequences, with 46% as singletons. Comments on this clonotype: Antigen unknown.

The genes are TRBV20-1 and TRBJ2-7; 11 bases fit TRBD1. The receptor was derived from a man of 80 years or more in good health. The sequencing sample was made of blood. The CDR3 reads CSARGPGQGDEQYF. CDR3 nucleotides: TGCAGTGCTAGAGGTCCGGGACAGGGGGACGAGCAGTACTTC.